The source of this T cell receptor beta chain is a study of shared clonotypes between healthy human individuals. The wider study: Three plates were used per donor for CD4 naive, three for CD4 memory, two for CD8 naive and one for CD8 memory.

Deep-level settings were used for running the assay. Some clones are missing from TCRdb's copy, which holds only in-frame ones; the method was immunoSEQ multiplex PCR. The sample consists of around 2.5 million clones, more than 85% of them appearing once. The source material was naive CD4+ T cells from PBMCs. Regarding subset: CD45RA+ positively selected. The receptor was derived from a young man in good health. Some clones in this sample may be carry-over from other donors' samples.

DNA of the CDR3: TGCGCCAGCAGCTTCTTCGGGGCTGCCTCGGATGAGCAGTTCTTC. Residues: CASSFFGAASDEQFF. The chain links TRBV5-1 to TRBJ2-1; D may correspond to TRBD1 or TRBD2 (5 bases each). V lost 2 bases, J lost 8 bases, and 17 bases lay in between. The CDR3 loop spans 15 amino acids. Germline CDR1 reads SGHRS; CDR2 reads YFSETQ.